This T cell receptor beta chain was identified during a study of blood T cell repertoires in COVID-19. On the study more broadly: Samples taken during acute and convalescent COVID-19 were collected in the United States, Italy and Spain.

Sequencing was performed with immunoSEQ multiplex PCR; in TCRdb, only in-frame clones are kept and a portion is missing. The table shows about 150,000 clones, with roughly 85% occurring only once. CDR3 length equals 11 residues. Germline trimming cut 7 bases from V and 4 bases from J; bases unmatched to any gene: 1. The germline V gene encodes CDR1 SGHRS and CDR2 YFSETQ. Sequenced input: peripheral blood. The rearrangement uses TRBV5-1 and TRBJ1-1, with 7 nucleotides matching TRBD1. The sequence was obtained from a woman of 80 years or more with acute or convalescent COVID-19. In DNA, the CDR3 is TGCGCCAGCGCAGGGGGCACTGAAGCTTTCTTT. Encoded protein: CASAGGTEAFF.